Sequencing of this T cell receptor (beta chain) was carried out in a study of shared clonotypes between healthy human individuals. The CDR3 loop spans 14 amino acids. Trimming removed 2 bases from V and 0 bases from J, with 8 bases in between. Germline CDR1 MGHRA, CDR2 YSYEKL. The CD4+ fraction was divided into a CD45RA+ naive subset and a CD45RA-negative memory subset. The sorted-subset replicate PCRs were given around 0.2 ug DNA, which is 31,000 or so T cell genomes. The table came from immunoSEQ multiplex PCR; TCRdb's copy has only in-frame clones and leaves some out. Among 650,000 to 750,000 clones, around 72% were seen once, and the ten largest hold about 1.7%.

The TCR was taken from a woman in her twenties or thirties in good health. Source material: memory CD4+ T cells sorted from blood. As for subset: CD45RA-negative fraction. The genes are TRBV4-1 and TRBJ2-7, with D unclear. CDR3: CASSQTWVSYEQYF. The CDR3 coding sequence is TGCGCCAGCAGCCAAACTTGGGTCTCCTACGAGCAGTACTTC.